This T cell receptor (beta chain) was obtained from a study of T cells after yellow fever vaccination. TCRdb recomputed calls from the 5' RACE reads with MiXCR, one row per CDR3 protein. The profile shows around 320,000 distinct CDR3 sequences, roughly 8.7% of them singletons. Concerning this clonotype itself: Its target is not known.

Germline V gives CDR1 KGHSH, CDR2 LQKENI. The CDR3 is made up of 18 amino acids. Trimming removed 3 bases at V and 0 bases at J, with 17 bases between. Broader study findings: Although most clonotypes did not, a small share appeared in both CD4 and CD8 compartments.

Sequenced here: CD4+ T cells sorted from PBMCs, sampled 5 days after the yellow fever booster vaccination. V usage is TRBV18 and J usage is TRBJ2-2, with TRBD2 as a possible D gene (5 bases). The receptor was derived from a man aged 18 to 30 who received the YFV17D yellow fever vaccine. Written as DNA, the CDR3 is TGTGCCAGCTCACCTTCGGGGAGCACCCGCGCGAACACCGGGGAGCTGTTTTTT. Its translation is CASSPSGSTRANTGELFF.